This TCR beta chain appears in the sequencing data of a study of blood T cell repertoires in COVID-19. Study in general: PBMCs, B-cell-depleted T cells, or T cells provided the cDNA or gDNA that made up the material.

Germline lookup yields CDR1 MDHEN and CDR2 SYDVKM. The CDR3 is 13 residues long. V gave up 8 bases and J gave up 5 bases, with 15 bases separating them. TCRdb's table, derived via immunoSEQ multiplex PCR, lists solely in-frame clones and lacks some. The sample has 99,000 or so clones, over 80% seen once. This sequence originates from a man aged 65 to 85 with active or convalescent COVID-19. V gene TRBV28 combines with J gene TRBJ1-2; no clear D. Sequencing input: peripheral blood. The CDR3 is CASCSMSRYGYTF. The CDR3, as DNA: TGTGCCAGCTGCTCCATGTCGAGGTATGGCTACACCTTC.